These 11 T cell receptor beta chains were sequenced from one sample in a study of naive and memory T cell subsets. Both TRBC1 and TRBC2 were covered by a beta constant-region primer of two equimolar oligonucleotides. TCRdb re-derived calls from the UMI-ligation and nested PCR reads in MiXCR, one entry per CDR3 protein. This sample has 70,000 to 95,000 distinct CDR3 sequences, with over 7% found just once. Material: central memory CD4+ T cells from blood. These receptor sequences come from a human donor in good health.

This clonotype was counted a few times. This chain uses TRBV6-2 or TRBV6-3 with TRBJ2-1; D uncertain. CDR1 is MNHEY and CDR2 is SVGEGT in the germline V gene. The CDR3 is 13 amino acids. Trimming removed 4 bases at V and 6 bases at J, with 10 bases between. This chain's CDR3 is CASSFLLGNEQFF. The DNA of the CDR3 is TGTGCCAGCAGTTTTCTCCTAGGCAATGAGCAGTTCTTC.

This clonotype was seen more than once but under ten times. The chain uses TRBV18 and TRBJ2-7; maybe TRBD1 (6 bases). The CDR3 loop spans 12 amino acids. The V and J ends lost 5 bases and 10 bases respectively, with 15 bases between them. Looked up from germline, CDR1 is KGHSH and CDR2 is LQKENI. The CDR3 is CASSSGTTEQYF. DNA of the CDR3: TGTGCCAGCTCATCGGGGACAACGGAACAGTACTTC.

This clonotype came up many times. The chain is built from TRBV6-2 or TRBV6-3 and TRBJ2-5; TRBD2 matches at 10 bases. The germline gives CDR1 MNHEY, CDR2 SVGEGT. This CDR3 region has 19 residues. With V trimmed by 7 bases and J by 4 bases, 21 bases remained unmatched. CDR3 bases: TGTGCCAGCACCCCCCCGCCCGGGACTAGCGCGGCGATGCGAGAGACCCAGTACTTC. Translated, it gives CASTPPPGTSAAMRETQYF.

This rearrangement joins TRBV12-3 or TRBV12-4 to TRBJ2-1; 9 bases are a match to TRBD2. This CDR3 contains 18 residues. J was trimmed by 8 bases and V by 8 bases; bases with no gene match: 22. CDR3 loop: CASLGDFGAGGPRDEQFF. The DNA for the CDR3 is TGTGCCAGCCTTGGTGACTTCGGTGCGGGGGGGCCTAGGGATGAGCAGTTCTTC.

At least ten counts were recorded for this clonotype. The chain recombines TRBV2 with TRBJ2-6; D gene ambiguous. The CDR3 is made up of 14 amino acids. Trimming cost V 5 bases and J 4 bases, with 9 bases left between them. CDR1 and CDR2 (germline): SNHLY, FYNNEI. The CDR3 reads CASSTRSGANVLTF. DNA of the CDR3: TGTGCCAGCAGTACAAGGTCCGGGGCCAACGTCCTGACTTTC.

In its sample, this clonotype was seen many times. The chain recombines TRBV2 with TRBJ2-2, with D possibly matching TRBD2 (5 bases). Per germline, CDR1 SNHLY and CDR2 FYNNEI. V was cut by 8 bases and J by 1 base, with 8 bases left in between. There are 13 residues in the CDR3. CDR3 sequence reads: CASAGLNTGELFF. The CDR3 DNA sequence: TGTGCCAGCGCAGGACTGAACACCGGGGAGCTGTTTTTT.

V gene TRBV20-1 combines with J gene TRBJ2-1; 8 nucleotides align to TRBD2. Trimming removed 0 bases from V and 5 bases from J; junction bases left unmatched: 9. This CDR3 region has 16 residues. The germline gives CDR1 DFQATT, CDR2 SNEGSKA (reference sequence). The CDR3 nucleotides are TGCAGTGCTAGAGATTTAGCGGGACCCACGAACAATGAGCAGTTCTTC. It codes for CSARDLAGPTNNEQFF.

This chain connects TRBV5-6 to TRBJ2-1, with a tentative D call TRBD2 (6 bases). CDR1 is SGHDT, CDR2 YYEEEE, per germline. The CDR3 length is 14 residues. V gave up 1 base and J gave up 10 bases, with 15 bases separating them. The CDR3 protein is CASSLNLDYSEQFF. Here the CDR3 DNA reads TGTGCCAGCAGCTTGAACTTGGACTATTCCGAGCAGTTCTTC.

Many counts were recorded for this clonotype. This chain connects TRBV20-1 to TRBJ1-1; D is undetermined. V was cut by 7 bases and J by 5 bases, with 11 bases left in between. The CDR3 runs to 11 residues. The V gene's germline CDR1 is DFQATT and CDR2 SNEGSKA (reference sequence). The CDR3 reads CSGLTQTEAFF. As DNA, the CDR3 is TGCAGTGGACTTACCCAAACTGAAGCTTTCTTT.

J is TRBJ2-3 and V is TRBV28; 7 bases match TRBD2. Trimming removed 5 bases from V and 8 bases from J; junction bases left unmatched: 16. CDR1 and CDR2 (germline): MDHEN, SYDVKM. This CDR3 comprises 16 residues. The DNA of the CDR3 is TGTGCCAGCAGTCCGTCGGCCGGGGGGAAGATGGCTACGCAGTATTTT. This codes for CASSPSAGGKMATQYF.

There are many counts of this clonotype. The chain is built from TRBV10-3 and TRBJ2-1; D is uncertain. Trimming pared 0 bases from V and 8 bases from J, leaving 2 bases between. This CDR3 contains 11 residues. CDR1 is ENHRY, CDR2 SYGVKD, per germline. The CDR3: CAISESDEQFF. The CDR3, as DNA: TGTGCCATCAGTGAGTCGGATGAGCAGTTCTTC.